Shown below are 17 T cell receptor beta chains from a single sample sequenced in a study of blood T cell repertoires in COVID-19. Measured with immunoSEQ multiplex PCR; TCRdb has only the in-frame clones, and not every one. The sample shows 250,000 to 350,000 clones, 90% of them seen only once. Sequencing input: PBMCs or T cells enriched from blood (not recorded which). The source of these receptors is a woman between 18 and 30 years old with acute COVID-19.

The V call is TRBV5-1, the J call TRBJ2-5; unclear D gene. Deletions cut 4 bases from V and 7 bases from J, with 17 bases between. The length of the CDR3 is 14 residues. The germline V gene has CDR1 SGHRS and CDR2 YFSETQ. The CDR3 DNA sequence: TGCGCCAGCAGCCCGACTCGCACGCTCAGGACCCAGTACTTC. Translation gives CASSPTRTLRTQYF.

This sequence joins TRBV27 and TRBJ2-1; D unresolved. The CDR3 totals 13 residues. V lost 3 bases to trimming and J lost 8 bases, with 11 bases between them. Germline-derived CDR1 and CDR2 are MNHEY and SMNVEV (reference sequence). The chain's CDR3 is CASSFRRVDEQFF. In nucleotides, the CDR3 is TGTGCCAGCAGTTTCCGCCGGGTGGATGAGCAGTTCTTC.

The rearrangement uses TRBV24-1 and TRBJ2-7; D may be TRBD2 (5 bases). Per germline, CDR1 KGHDR and CDR2 SFDVKD. CDR3 length: 14 residues. The germline V and J ends were trimmed by 2 bases and 5 bases, with 12 bases remaining between them. The DNA of the CDR3 is TGTGCCACCAGTGATTCGCCTAGAGGGAACGAGCAGTACTTC. Translated, it gives CATSDSPRGNEQYF.

This sequence joins TRBV11-2 and TRBJ1-6, with TRBD1 matching 7 bases. The trim removed 4 bases at V and 9 bases at J, leaving 9 bases unmatched. This CDR3 has 15 residues. Germline CDR1 is SGHAT and CDR2 is FQNNGV. DNA for the CDR3: TGTGCCAGCAGCTCCGACAGGGTTGATAGTTCACCCCTCCACTTT. This encodes CASSSDRVDSSPLHF. Based on the CDR3 plus reference TRBV11-2 and TRBJ1-6, the full variable domain is EAGVAQSPRYKIIEKRQSVAFWCNPISGHATLYWYQQILGQGPKLLIQFQNNGVVDDSQLPKDRFSAERLKGVDSTLKIQPAKLEDSAVYLCASSSDRVDSSPLHFGNGTRLTVT.

The chain combines TRBV24-1 with TRBJ2-1, with TRBD2 matching 7 bases. This CDR3 region has 14 residues. CDR1 and CDR2 from the germline V gene are KGHDR and SFDVKD. The V gene end was trimmed by 6 bases and the J gene end by 5 bases; junction bases not matched to a gene: 6. The CDR3 DNA sequence: TGTGCCACCAGTCTATCGGGAGGAAACAATGAGCAGTTCTTC. Protein sequence: CATSLSGGNNEQFF.

The J gene is TRBJ1-5, the V gene TRBV7-8, with D possibly matching TRBD1 (5 bases). CDR3 length equals 18 residues. Germline-derived CDR1 and CDR2 are SGHVS and FQNEAQ. The V and J ends lost 5 bases and 3 bases respectively, with 23 bases between them. CDR3 residues: CASSPRVGDWDSNQPQHF. The CDR3 DNA reads as TGTGCCAGCAGCCCCAGGGTTGGGGACTGGGATTCCAATCAGCCCCAGCATTTT.

The J gene is TRBJ2-7, the V gene TRBV12-5, with TRBD2 matching over 11 bases. CDR3 length: 17 residues. V was pared by 6 bases and J by 5 bases, with 15 bases of the junction left unmatched. The germline V gene encodes CDR1 LGHNT and CDR2 FRNRAP. CDR3 in DNA: TGTGCTAGTGGCCGACCGGGACTAGCGGCCGAGAGGAACGAGCAGTACTTC. It specifies CASGRPGLAAERNEQYF. Variable domain in full (rest from reference TRBV12-5 and TRBJ2-7): DARVTQTPRHKVTEMGQEVTMRCQPILGHNTVFWYRQTMMQGLELLAYFRNRAPLDDSGMPKDRFSAEMPDATLATLKIQPSEPRDSAVYFCASGRPGLAAERNEQYFGPGTRLTVT.

The genes are TRBV9 and TRBJ1-2, with no clear D. The CDR3 loop spans 14 amino acids. The V end lost 3 bases, the J end lost 7 bases, and 16 bases lay between the germline ends. Per the germline V gene, CDR1 is SGDLS and CDR2 is YYNGEE. For the CDR3, the DNA is TGTGCCAGCAGCGAGAGCCCGGCGGTGGGTGGCTACACCTTC. Translation: CASSESPAVGGYTF.

The genes are TRBV7-2 and TRBJ2-3; D perhaps matches TRBD2 (6 bases). V was clipped by 7 bases and J by 7 bases, with 24 bases between them. The CDR3 consists of 16 residues. Germline lookup yields CDR1 SGHTA and CDR2 FQGNSA. CDR3: CASNPRDWSAANTQYF. For the CDR3, the DNA is TGTGCCAGCAACCCACGGGACTGGTCCGCCGCAAATACGCAGTATTTT.

This clone was counted many times. The chain uses TRBV6-5 and TRBJ2-1, with a possible D match to TRBD2 (5 bases). The CDR3 covers 12 residues. Germline V gives CDR1 MNHEY, CDR2 SVGAGI. With 5 bases removed from V and 9 bases from J, the gap between germline ends came to 11 bases. This CDR3 is CASSTLVGEQFF. The DNA of the CDR3 is TGTGCCAGCAGTACACTAGTCGGTGAGCAGTTCTTC.

The chain combines TRBV7-2 with TRBJ1-6; 7 positions match TRBD1. The V and J ends lost 7 bases and 13 bases, in that order; junction bases with no gene match: 13. This CDR3 is 14 amino acids long. The germline V gene has CDR1 SGHTA and CDR2 FQGNSA. The CDR3 loop reads CASTPAQGEGPLHF. The CDR3 DNA reads as TGTGCCAGCACCCCTGCGCAGGGGGAAGGCCCCCTCCACTTT.

The rearrangement joins TRBV6-5 to TRBJ2-4, with D perhaps matching TRBD1 (6 bases). The CDR3 loop spans 13 amino acids. Germline loops: CDR1 MNHEY, CDR2 SVGAGI. V lost 11 bases and J 4 bases, leaving 15 bases between the germline ends. The CDR3 region is CAAGRTAKNIQYF. DNA for the CDR3: TGTGCCGCCGGCAGGACAGCGAAAAACATTCAGTACTTC.

The chain couples TRBV29-1 to TRBJ2-7; D is unclear. V was shortened by 5 bases and J by 0 bases, with 11 bases between the two germline ends. CDR1 is SQVTM, CDR2 ANQGSEA, per germline. The CDR3 spans 13 residues. Written as DNA, the CDR3 is TGCAGCGTTCTCCCACCCGGCTCCTACGAGCAGTACTTC. Its protein product is CSVLPPGSYEQYF.

The rearrangement links TRBV9 to TRBJ2-1; 12 nucleotides agree with TRBD2. The CDR3 is made up of 19 amino acids. Unmatched junction bases numbered 12, after V lost 0 bases and J lost 5 bases. In germline, CDR1 is SGDLS, CDR2 YYNGEE. The DNA of the CDR3 is TGTGCCAGCAGCGTAGCTTGGACTAGCGGGATTGGGTCGAACAATGAGCAGTTCTTC. Translation: CASSVAWTSGIGSNNEQFF.

The chain couples TRBV19 to TRBJ1-6; D may be TRBD1 (5 bases). Germline V lookup: CDR1 LNHDA, CDR2 SQIVND (reference sequence). Trimming took 3 bases from V and 3 from J, leaving 6 bases between them. CDR3 length: 14 amino acids. DNA for the CDR3: TGTGCCAGTAGTATCACAGGCTATAATTCACCCCTCCACTTT. Its protein is CASSITGYNSPLHF.

The chain uses TRBV11-2 and TRBJ2-1; TRBD1 might be the D (5 bases). CDR3 size: 16 residues. Germline V gene sequence: CDR1 SGHAT, CDR2 FQNNGV. V gave up 3 bases and J gave up 0 bases, with 12 bases separating them. In nucleotides, the CDR3 is TGTGCCAGCAGCTTCCGACAGAATCCCTCCTACAATGAGCAGTTCTTC. It is translated as CASSFRQNPSYNEQFF.

V is TRBV18 and J is TRBJ2-2; TRBD2 matches at 11 bases. Per germline, CDR1 KGHSH and CDR2 LQKENI. V lost 3 bases and J lost 4; bases outside the gene matches: 4. The CDR3 extends over 16 amino acids. CDR3 region: CASSPGTSGTTGELFF. CDR3 nucleotide sequence: TGTGCCAGCTCACCGGGGACTAGCGGAACCACCGGGGAGCTGTTTTTT. Full variable domain (outside the CDR3, taken from reference TRBV18 and TRBJ2-2): NAGVMQNPRHLVRRRGQEARLRCSPMKGHSHVYWYRQLPEEGLKFMVYLQKENIIDESGMPKERFSAEFPKEGPSILRIQQVVRGDSAAYFCASSPGTSGTTGELFFGEGSRLTVL.